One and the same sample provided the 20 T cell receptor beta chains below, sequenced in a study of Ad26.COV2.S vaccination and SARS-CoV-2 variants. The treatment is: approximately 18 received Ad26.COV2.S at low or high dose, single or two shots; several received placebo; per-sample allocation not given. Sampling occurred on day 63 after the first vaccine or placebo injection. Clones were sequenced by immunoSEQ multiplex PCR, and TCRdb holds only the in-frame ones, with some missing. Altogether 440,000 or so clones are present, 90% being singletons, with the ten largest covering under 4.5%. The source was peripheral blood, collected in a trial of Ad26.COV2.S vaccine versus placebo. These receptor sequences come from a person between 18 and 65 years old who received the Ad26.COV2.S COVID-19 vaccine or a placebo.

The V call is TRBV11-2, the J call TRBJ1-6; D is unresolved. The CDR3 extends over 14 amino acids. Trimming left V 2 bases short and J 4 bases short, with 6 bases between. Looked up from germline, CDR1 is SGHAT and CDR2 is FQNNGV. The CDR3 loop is CASSLRSYNSPLHF. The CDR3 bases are TGTGCCAGCAGCTTACGGAGTTATAATTCACCCCTCCACTTT.

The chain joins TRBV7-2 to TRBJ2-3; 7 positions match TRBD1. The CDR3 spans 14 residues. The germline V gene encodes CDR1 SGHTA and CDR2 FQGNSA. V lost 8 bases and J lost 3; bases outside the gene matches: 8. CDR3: CASQGVLGTDTQYF. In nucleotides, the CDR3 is TGTGCCAGCCAGGGGGTTTTAGGGACAGATACGCAGTATTTT.

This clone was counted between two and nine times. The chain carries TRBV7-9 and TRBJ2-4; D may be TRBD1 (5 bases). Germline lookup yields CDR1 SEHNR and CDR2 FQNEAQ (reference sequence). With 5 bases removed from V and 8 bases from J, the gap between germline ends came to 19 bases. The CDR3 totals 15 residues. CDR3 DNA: TGTGCCAGCAGCACCGATACAGGCGACTGGGACATTCAGTACTTC. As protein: CASSTDTGDWDIQYF. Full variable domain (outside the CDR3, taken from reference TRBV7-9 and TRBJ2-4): DTGVSQNPRHKITKRGQNVTFRCDPISEHNRLYWYRQTLGQGPEFLTYFQNEAQLEKSRLLSDRFSAERPKGSFSTLEIQRTEQGDSAMYLCASSTDTGDWDIQYFGAGTRLSVL.

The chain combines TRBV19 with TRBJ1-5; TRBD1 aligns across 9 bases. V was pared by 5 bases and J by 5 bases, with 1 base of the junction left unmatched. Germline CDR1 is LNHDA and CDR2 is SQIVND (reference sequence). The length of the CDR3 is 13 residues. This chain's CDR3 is CASSGTGYQPQHF. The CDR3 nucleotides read TGTGCCAGTAGTGGGACAGGGTATCAGCCCCAGCATTTT.

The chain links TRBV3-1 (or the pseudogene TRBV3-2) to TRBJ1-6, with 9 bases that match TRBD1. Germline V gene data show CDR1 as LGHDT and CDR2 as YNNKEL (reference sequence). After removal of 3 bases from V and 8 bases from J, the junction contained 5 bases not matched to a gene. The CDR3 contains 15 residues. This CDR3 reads CASSQSDRGHSPLHF. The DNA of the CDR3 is TGTGCCAGCAGCCAGTCGGACAGGGGACATTCACCCCTCCACTTT.

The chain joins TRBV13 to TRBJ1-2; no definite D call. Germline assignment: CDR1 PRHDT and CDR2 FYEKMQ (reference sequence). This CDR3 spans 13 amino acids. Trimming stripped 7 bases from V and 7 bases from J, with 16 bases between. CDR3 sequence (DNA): TGTGCCAGCACCTACCCTGGCGCAGGTGGCTACACCTTC. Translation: CASTYPGAGGYTF.

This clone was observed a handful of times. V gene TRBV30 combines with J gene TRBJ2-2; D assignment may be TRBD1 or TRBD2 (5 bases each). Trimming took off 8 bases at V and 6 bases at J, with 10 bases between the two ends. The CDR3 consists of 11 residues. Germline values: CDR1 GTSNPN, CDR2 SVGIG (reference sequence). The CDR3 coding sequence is TGTGCCCTGGGGGTCGCCGGGGAGCTGTTTTTT. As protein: CALGVAGELFF.

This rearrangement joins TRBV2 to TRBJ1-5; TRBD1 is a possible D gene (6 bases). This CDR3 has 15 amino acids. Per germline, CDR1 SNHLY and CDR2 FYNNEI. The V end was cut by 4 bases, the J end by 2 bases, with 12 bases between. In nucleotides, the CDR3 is TGTGCCAGCAGTGGAGTAGGGGGGGGCAATCAGCCCCAGCATTTT. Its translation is CASSGVGGGNQPQHF.

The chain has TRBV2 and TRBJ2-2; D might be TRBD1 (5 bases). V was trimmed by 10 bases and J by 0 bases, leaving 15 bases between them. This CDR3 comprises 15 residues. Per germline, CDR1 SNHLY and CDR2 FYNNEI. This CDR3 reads CATHPDIPNTGELFF. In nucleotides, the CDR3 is TGTGCCACCCACCCGGACATACCGAACACCGGGGAGCTGTTTTTT.

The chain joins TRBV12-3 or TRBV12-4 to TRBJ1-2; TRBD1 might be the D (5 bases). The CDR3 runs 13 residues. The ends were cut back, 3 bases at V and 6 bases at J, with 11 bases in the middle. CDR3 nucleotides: TGTGCCAGCAGTTTCAGGGTGGGTAATGGCTACACCTTC. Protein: CASSFRVGNGYTF.

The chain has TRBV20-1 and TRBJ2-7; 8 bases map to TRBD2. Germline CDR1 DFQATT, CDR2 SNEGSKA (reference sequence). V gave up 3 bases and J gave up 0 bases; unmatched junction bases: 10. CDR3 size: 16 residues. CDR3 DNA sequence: TGCAGTGCTAGTGTTCCCGCGGGAGGAAGCTCCTACGAGCAGTACTTC. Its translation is CSASVPAGGSSYEQYF.

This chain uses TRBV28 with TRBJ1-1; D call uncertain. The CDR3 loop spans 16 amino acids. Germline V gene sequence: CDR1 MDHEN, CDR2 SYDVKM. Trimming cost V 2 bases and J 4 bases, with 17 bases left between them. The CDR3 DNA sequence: TGTGCCAGCAGTTTAGGAGACACCGGTCTGGGCACTGAAGCTTTCTTT. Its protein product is CASSLGDTGLGTEAFF.

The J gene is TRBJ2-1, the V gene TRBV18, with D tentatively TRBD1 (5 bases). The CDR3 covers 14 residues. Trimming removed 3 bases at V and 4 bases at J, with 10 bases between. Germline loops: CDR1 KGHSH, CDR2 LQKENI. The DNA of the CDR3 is TGTGCCAGCTCACCCGGACAAATATACAATGAGCAGTTCTTC. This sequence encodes CASSPGQIYNEQFF.

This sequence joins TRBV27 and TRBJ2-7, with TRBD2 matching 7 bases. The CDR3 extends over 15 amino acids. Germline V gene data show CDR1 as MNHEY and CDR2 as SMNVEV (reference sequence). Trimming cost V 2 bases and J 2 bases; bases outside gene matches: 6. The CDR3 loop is CASSLLAGDAYEQYF. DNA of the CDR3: TGTGCCAGCAGTTTACTGGCGGGAGATGCCTACGAGCAGTACTTC.

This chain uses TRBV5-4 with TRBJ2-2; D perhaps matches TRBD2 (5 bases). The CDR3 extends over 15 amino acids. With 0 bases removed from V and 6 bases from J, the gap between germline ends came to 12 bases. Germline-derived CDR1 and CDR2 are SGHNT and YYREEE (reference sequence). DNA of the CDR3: TGTGCCAGCAGCTTGGGAGGGCTGACCGCCGGGGAGCTGTTTTTT. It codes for CASSLGGLTAGELFF.

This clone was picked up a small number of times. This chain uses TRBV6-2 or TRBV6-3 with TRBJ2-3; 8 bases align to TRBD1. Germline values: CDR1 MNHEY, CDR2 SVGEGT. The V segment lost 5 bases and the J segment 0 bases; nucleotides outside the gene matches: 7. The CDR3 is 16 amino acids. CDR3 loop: CASSQGQGRSTDTQYF. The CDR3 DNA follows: TGTGCCAGCAGTCAAGGACAGGGTCGAAGCACAGATACGCAGTATTTT.

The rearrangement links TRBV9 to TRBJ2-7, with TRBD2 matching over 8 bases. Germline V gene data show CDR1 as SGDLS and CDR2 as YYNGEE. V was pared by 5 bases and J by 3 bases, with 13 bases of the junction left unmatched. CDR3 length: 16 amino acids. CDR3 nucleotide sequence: TGTGCCAGCAGTCATGGTACTAGCGGCAGGGACTACGAGCAGTACTTC. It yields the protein CASSHGTSGRDYEQYF.

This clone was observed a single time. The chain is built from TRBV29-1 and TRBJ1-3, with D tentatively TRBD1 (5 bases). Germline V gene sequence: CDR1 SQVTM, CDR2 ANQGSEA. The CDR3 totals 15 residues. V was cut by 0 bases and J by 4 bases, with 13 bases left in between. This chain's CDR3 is CSVEDRLSGGNTIYF. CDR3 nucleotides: TGCAGCGTTGAAGACCGGCTCTCAGGGGGAAACACCATATATTTT.

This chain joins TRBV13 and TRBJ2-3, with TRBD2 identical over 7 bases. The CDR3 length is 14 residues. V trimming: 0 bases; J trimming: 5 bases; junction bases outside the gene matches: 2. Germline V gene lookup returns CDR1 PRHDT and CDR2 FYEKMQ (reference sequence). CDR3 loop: CASSLGGGRDTQYF. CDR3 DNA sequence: TGTGCCAGCAGCTTAGGCGGGGGGAGAGATACGCAGTATTTT.

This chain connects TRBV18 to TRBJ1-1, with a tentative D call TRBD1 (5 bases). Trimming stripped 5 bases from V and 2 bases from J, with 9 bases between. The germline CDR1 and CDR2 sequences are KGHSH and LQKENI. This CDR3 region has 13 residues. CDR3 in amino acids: CASSRQRNTEAFF. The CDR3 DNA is TGTGCCAGCTCAAGACAGAGAAACACTGAAGCTTTCTTT.